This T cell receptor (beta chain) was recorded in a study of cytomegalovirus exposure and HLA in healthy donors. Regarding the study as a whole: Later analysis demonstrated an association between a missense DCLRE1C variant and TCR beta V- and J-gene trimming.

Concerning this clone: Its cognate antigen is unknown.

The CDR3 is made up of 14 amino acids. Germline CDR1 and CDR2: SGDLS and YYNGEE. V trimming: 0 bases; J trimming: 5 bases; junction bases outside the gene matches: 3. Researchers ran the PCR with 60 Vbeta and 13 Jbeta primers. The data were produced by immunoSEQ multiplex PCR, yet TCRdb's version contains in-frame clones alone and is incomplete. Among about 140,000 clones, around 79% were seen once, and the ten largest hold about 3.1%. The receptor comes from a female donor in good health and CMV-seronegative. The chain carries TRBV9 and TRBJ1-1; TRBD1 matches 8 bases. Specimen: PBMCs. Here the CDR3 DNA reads TGTGCCAGCAGCGTAGCGGGACAGGCTACTGAAGCTTTCTTT. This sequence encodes CASSVAGQATEAFF.